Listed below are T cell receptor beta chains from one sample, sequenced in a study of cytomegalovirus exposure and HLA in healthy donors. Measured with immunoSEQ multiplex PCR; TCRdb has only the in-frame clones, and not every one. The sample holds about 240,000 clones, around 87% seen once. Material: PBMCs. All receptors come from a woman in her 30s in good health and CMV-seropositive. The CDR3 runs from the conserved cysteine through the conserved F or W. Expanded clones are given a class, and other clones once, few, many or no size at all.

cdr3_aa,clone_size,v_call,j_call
CASSLEGVYTEAFF,-,TRBV5-4,TRBJ1-1
CASSLDKGLAGGSWSYNEQFF,-,TRBV5-1,TRBJ2-1
CASSFSAVNTEAFF,-,TRBV7-2,TRBJ1-1
CASTRREGYEQYF,-,TRBV27,TRBJ2-7
CASSLAGALWTQYF,once,TRBV14,TRBJ2-3
CASSRDITTNEKLFF,-,TRBV6-5,TRBJ1-4
CASVDRRPSTDTQYF,-,TRBV6-1,TRBJ2-3
CASSILRRTGKLYF,few,TRBV27,TRBJ2-7
CASSFLAGDADTQYF,-,TRBV7-9,TRBJ2-3
CASSLESAGASLSYNEQFF,-,TRBV5-1,TRBJ2-1
CATSIMREGPYGYTF,-,TRBV15,TRBJ1-2
CASSLGDYAGNTIYF,-,TRBV7-8,TRBJ1-3
CASSPLGRGNTGELFF,few,TRBV5-1,TRBJ2-2
CASSEAGQRPEAFF,-,TRBV2,TRBJ1-1
CASSDTITYGYTF,-,TRBV27,TRBJ1-2
CASRGGHSNQPQHF,-,TRBV2,TRBJ1-5
CASSSGLASSEQYF,-,TRBV7-2,TRBJ2-7
CASSFEGIGYGYTF,-,TRBV28,TRBJ1-2
CASSMRGGTGANVLTF,-,TRBV19,TRBJ2-6
CASSPQGLAGGSFYEQYF,once,TRBV7-9,TRBJ2-7
CASSFRSFGGGELFF,-,TRBV28,TRBJ2-2
CASSYTSGYNEQFF,-,TRBV6-5,TRBJ2-1
CASSAGTPRSEQFF,few,TRBV6-5,TRBJ2-1
CASSSTGLADFLYSTDTQYF,-,TRBV7-6,TRBJ2-3
CASSPTPGQGFVGELFF,-,TRBV27,TRBJ2-2
CASSLLGGNTEAFF,-,TRBV7-2,TRBJ1-1
CAWRVDRTPNYGYTF,-,TRBV30,TRBJ1-2
CASSAGTRAYEQYF,-,TRBV5-6,TRBJ2-7
CASSLGDRNMNTEAFF,-,TRBV5-1,TRBJ1-1
CASSPSPGQRLSGNTIYF,-,TRBV2,TRBJ1-3
CASQDRNQPQHF,-,TRBV28,TRBJ1-5
CASSFEGDTAYEQYF,-,TRBV11-3,TRBJ2-7
CATSREQGYSYEQYF,once,TRBV15,TRBJ2-7
CASSLVFGLAGGGELFF,-,TRBV5-4,TRBJ2-2
CASSLAGQGTDEQFF,-,TRBV5-1,TRBJ2-1
CASSSSLYNYGYTF,-,TRBV6-5,TRBJ1-2